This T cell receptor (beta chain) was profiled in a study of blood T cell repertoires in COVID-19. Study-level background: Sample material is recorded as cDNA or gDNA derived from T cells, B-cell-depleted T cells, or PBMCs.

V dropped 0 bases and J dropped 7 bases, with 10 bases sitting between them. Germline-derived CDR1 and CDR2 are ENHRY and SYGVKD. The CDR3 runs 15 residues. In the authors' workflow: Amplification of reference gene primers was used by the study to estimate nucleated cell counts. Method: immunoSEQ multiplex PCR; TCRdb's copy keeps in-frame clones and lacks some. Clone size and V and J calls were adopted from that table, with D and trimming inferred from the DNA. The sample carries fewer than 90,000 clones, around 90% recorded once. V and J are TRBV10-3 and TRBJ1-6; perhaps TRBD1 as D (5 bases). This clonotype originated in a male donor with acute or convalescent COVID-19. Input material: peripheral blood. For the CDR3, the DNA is TGTGCCATCAGTGAGTCGGGGGGGACCAATTCACCCCTCCACTTT. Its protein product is CAISESGGTNSPLHF.